One and the same sample provided the 26 T cell receptor beta chains below, sequenced in a study of T cell responses to AZD1222 COVID-19 vaccine. Some clones are missing from TCRdb's copy, which holds only in-frame ones; the method was immunoSEQ multiplex PCR. This table holds approximately 200,000 clones, 94% found once. The source material was peripheral blood, sampled on day 0 of AZD1222 vaccination. Receptor source: an adult in good health.

The chain combines TRBV28 with TRBJ1-2, with unresolved D. The germline CDR1 and CDR2 sequences are MDHEN and SYDVKM. V shed 3 bases and J shed 1 base, with 9 bases lying between them. This CDR3 region has 14 residues. The CDR3 protein is CASSLGHINYGYTF. CDR3 nucleotide sequence: TGTGCCAGCAGTTTGGGTCACATTAACTATGGCTACACCTTC.

This chain links TRBV7-3 with TRBJ2-3; D not resolved. The CDR3 is 15 residues long. Trimming took off 3 bases at V and 3 bases at J, with 13 bases between the two ends. Germline CDR1 is SGHTA and CDR2 is FQGTGA. The CDR3 protein is CASSLAATATDTQYF. The CDR3 nucleotides are TGTGCCAGCAGCTTGGCCGCGACCGCGACAGATACGCAGTATTTT.

V is TRBV7-6 and J is TRBJ1-3; 8 bases line up with TRBD1. CDR3 length: 18 residues. J lost 3 bases, V lost 3 bases, and 13 bases had no gene match. Germline V gene lookup returns CDR1 SGHVS and CDR2 FNYEAQ. The CDR3 sequence: CASSFPGEQGERGNTIYF. Here the CDR3 DNA reads TGTGCCAGCAGCTTCCCTGGGGAACAGGGGGAGCGTGGAAACACCATATATTTT.

CDR3 in DNA: TGTGCCAGCAGCCGACAGGGATATAGCAATCAGCCCCAGCATTTT. As protein: CASSRQGYSNQPQHF. The chain joins TRBV5-8 to TRBJ1-5; 7 bases are a match to TRBD1. The V gene's germline CDR1 is SGHTS and CDR2 YDEGEE. The CDR3 is 15 residues long. Trimming cost V 4 bases and J 0 bases; bases outside gene matches: 4.

A remark on this clone: Other DNA sequences in this sample translate to the same CDR3. The chain carries TRBV19 and TRBJ2-7; 9 nucleotides match TRBD1. The CDR3 has 13 amino acids. Germline V gives CDR1 LNHDA, CDR2 SQIVND (reference sequence). Germline trimming cut 4 bases from V and 4 bases from J; bases unmatched to any gene: 2. The CDR3 DNA reads TGTGCCAGTAGTACCGGGACAGGGTACGAGCAGTACTTC. It encodes CASSTGTGYEQYF.

This clone was counted between two and nine times. V and J are TRBV28 and TRBJ1-5; D is uncertain. This CDR3 is 12 amino acids long. From germline, CDR1 is MDHEN and CDR2 SYDVKM. Trimming cost V 5 bases and J 9 bases, with 11 bases left between them. The CDR3 DNA reads as TGTGCCAGCAGTACATTGGCGCGGCCCCAGCATTTT. It yields the protein CASSTLARPQHF.

The rearrangement uses TRBV19 and TRBJ2-7, with 7 bases aligning to TRBD1. CDR3 length: 13 residues. The trim removed 6 bases at V and 2 bases at J, leaving 4 bases unmatched. Germline V gene sequence: CDR1 LNHDA, CDR2 SQIVND (reference sequence). The CDR3, as DNA: TGTGCCAGTAGGAAGACAGGGACCTACGAGCAGTACTTC. Encoded protein: CASRKTGTYEQYF.

The chain uses TRBV9 and TRBJ1-1, with a weak D call TRBD1 (5 bases). There are 16 residues in the CDR3. Germline V gene sequence: CDR1 SGDLS, CDR2 YYNGEE. Trimming cost V 0 bases and J 10 bases, with 22 bases left between them. The CDR3 spells CASSVGARGHPQGAFF. The CDR3 DNA reads as TGTGCCAGCAGCGTAGGAGCCCGAGGGCACCCCCAGGGAGCTTTCTTT.

V is TRBV9 and J is TRBJ2-7; D call uncertain. The length of the CDR3 is 13 residues. Germline-derived CDR1 and CDR2 are SGDLS and YYNGEE. V lost 4 bases, J lost 2 bases, and 10 bases lay in between. CDR3 amino acids: CASSPKGTYEQYF. For the CDR3, the DNA is TGTGCCAGCAGCCCGAAGGGCACCTACGAGCAGTACTTC.

This chain links TRBV24-1 with TRBJ2-1, with a possible D match to TRBD1 (5 bases). Deletions cut 1 base from V and 7 bases from J, with 16 bases between. The germline CDR1 and CDR2 sequences are KGHDR and SFDVKD. The CDR3 length is 16 residues. The CDR3 here is CATSDFRQGGRNEQFF. The CDR3 DNA is TGTGCCACCAGTGATTTCAGGCAGGGCGGCAGGAATGAGCAGTTCTTC.

In this sample, this clone turned up once. The chain joins TRBV15 to TRBJ2-1; weak D call: TRBD2 (6 bases). The CDR3 has 16 residues. Germline loops: CDR1 LNHNV, CDR2 YYDKDF (reference sequence). Trimming took 1 base from V and 2 from J, leaving 12 bases between them. The CDR3 DNA follows: TGTGCCACCAGCAGAGCCGAGGGAGGCGCCTACAATGAGCAGTTCTTC. Amino acids: CATSRAEGGAYNEQFF.

The chain combines TRBV7-9 with TRBJ2-7; no reliable D call. Per the germline V gene, CDR1 is SEHNR and CDR2 is FQNEAQ (reference sequence). Trimming removed 1 base at V and 5 bases at J, with 3 bases between. The CDR3 sequence is 11 residues long. This CDR3 is CASSLGDEQYF. The CDR3 region has the DNA TGTGCCAGCAGCTTAGGGGACGAGCAGTACTTC.

The J gene is TRBJ2-7, the V gene TRBV29-1; TRBD2 matches at 10 bases. The CDR3 is 13 amino acids. The junction had 6 bases not matched to a gene; V was cut back by 4 bases and J by 6 bases. CDR1 is SQVTM, CDR2 ANQGSEA, per germline. The CDR3 here is CSVGTSGIGEQYF. Here the CDR3 DNA reads TGCAGCGTTGGCACTAGCGGGATTGGCGAGCAGTACTTC.

The chain employs TRBV12-3 or TRBV12-4 and TRBJ2-1; unclear D gene. The CDR3 loop spans 13 amino acids. The V gene lost 4 bases and the J gene lost 8 bases, with 12 bases spanning the gap. CDR3 nucleotides: TGTGCCAGCAGTTACCCTAATGACTATGAGCAGTTCTTC. The encoded protein is CASSYPNDYEQFF.

This clone appeared a single time. CDR3 residues: CASSDFGDSPSTYGYTF. CDR3 bases: TGTGCCAGCAGTGATTTCGGGGACAGCCCCTCGACCTATGGCTACACCTTC. V gene TRBV2 combines with J gene TRBJ1-2; 7 nucleotides agree with TRBD1. The V gene end was trimmed by 3 bases and the J gene end by 4 bases; junction bases not matched to a gene: 14. Germline CDR1 SNHLY, CDR2 FYNNEI. The CDR3 is made up of 17 amino acids.

This chain connects TRBV11-2 to TRBJ2-7; D gene ambiguous. The germline V gene has CDR1 SGHAT and CDR2 FQNNGV. Between the trimmed V and J ends, which lost 5 bases and 0 bases, there was a span of 17 bases. CDR3 length: 16 residues. The CDR3 loop is CASSDGSSGSSYEQYF. DNA for the CDR3: TGTGCCAGCAGCGACGGGTCGAGTGGTAGCTCCTACGAGCAGTACTTC.

This rearrangement joins TRBV2 to TRBJ1-5; D might be TRBD1 (6 bases). Germline V lookup: CDR1 SNHLY, CDR2 FYNNEI. This CDR3 region has 16 residues. V lost 4 bases and J 0 bases, leaving 13 bases between the germline ends. CDR3 DNA: TGTGCCAGCAGTGCTGGGGGGGCCGGTAGCAATCAGCCCCAGCATTTT. Its protein product is CASSAGGAGSNQPQHF.

V is TRBV6-5 and J is TRBJ1-6, with 8 bases fitting TRBD1. This CDR3 is built from 14 residues. The germline gives CDR1 MNHEY, CDR2 SVGAGI. V was pared by 2 bases and J by 10 bases, with 4 bases of the junction left unmatched. The chain's CDR3 is CASSYRTGSSPLHF. The CDR3 nucleotides are TGTGCCAGCAGTTACCGGACAGGGAGCTCACCCCTCCACTTT.

The chain employs TRBV7-6 and TRBJ2-1, with 7 bases that match TRBD2. This CDR3 is built from 17 residues. The germline V gene encodes CDR1 SGHVS and CDR2 FNYEAQ. V was pared by 1 base and J by 0 bases, with 6 bases of the junction left unmatched. The CDR3 region has the DNA TGTGCCAGCAGCTTAGACGGGGGGATGAGCTCCTACAATGAGCAGTTCTTC. Protein product: CASSLDGGMSSYNEQFF.

Concerning this clone itself: One junction end disagrees with the germline gene, perhaps due to a read error. The same CDR3 is also encoded by other DNA sequences in this sample. The rearrangement links TRBV30 to TRBJ2-7; weak D call: TRBD1 (6 bases). Per the germline V gene, CDR1 is GTSNPN and CDR2 is SVGIG (reference sequence). The CDR3 totals 12 residues. CDR3 nucleotide sequence: TGTGCCTGGAGAGGGGGAACCTACGAGCAGTATTTC. It encodes CAWRGGTYEQYF.

This chain connects TRBV7-2 to TRBJ2-7; a weak D match, TRBD1 (5 bases). The V and J ends lost 8 bases and 3 bases respectively, with 20 bases between them. CDR3 length: 15 residues. CDR1 is SGHTA, CDR2 FQGNSA, per germline. The DNA for the CDR3 is TGTGCCAGCTCACCCAGTGGAGCTAGGGGCTACGAGCAGTACTTC. This translates into CASSPSGARGYEQYF.

In DNA, the CDR3 is TGTGCCAGCAGCCCAAGGGACAGCTACGAGCAGTACTTC. It codes for CASSPRDSYEQYF. This chain links TRBV5-4 with TRBJ2-7; TRBD1 matches 7 bases. Trimming cost V 4 bases and J 3 bases; bases outside gene matches: 4. The CDR3 contains 13 residues. In germline, CDR1 is SGHNT, CDR2 YYREEE (reference sequence).

The CDR3 DNA follows: TGTGCCAGCAGTTTAAGTTTCTACGAGCAGTACTTC. Its protein product is CASSLSFYEQYF. The chain combines TRBV28 with TRBJ2-7, with D hard to call. Germline V gene lookup returns CDR1 MDHEN and CDR2 SYDVKM. The germline V and J ends were trimmed by 2 bases and 3 bases, with 5 bases remaining between them. This CDR3 contains 12 residues.

The rearrangement uses TRBV3-1 (or the pseudogene TRBV3-2) and TRBJ2-7, with D uncertain. Germline V gene data show CDR1 as LGHDT and CDR2 as YNNKEL (reference sequence). V was shortened by 1 base and J by 2 bases, with 15 bases between the two germline ends. This CDR3 has 16 amino acids. The CDR3: CASSQGGPAYAYEQYF. DNA for the CDR3: TGTGCCAGCAGCCAAGGCGGCCCAGCATATGCCTACGAGCAGTACTTC.

The J gene is TRBJ2-1, the V gene TRBV3-1 (or the pseudogene TRBV3-2), with 8 bases fitting TRBD2. V was clipped by 1 base and J by 7 bases; unmatched bases: 15. This CDR3 contains 18 residues. The germline gives CDR1 LGHDT, CDR2 YNNKEL (reference sequence). This chain's CDR3 is CASSQGFPLTSGKNEQFF. CDR3 DNA: TGTGCCAGCAGCCAAGGGTTCCCCCTAACTAGCGGCAAGAATGAGCAGTTCTTC.

The rearrangement joins TRBV5-6 to TRBJ2-3; 7 positions agree with TRBD2. Germline lookup yields CDR1 SGHDT and CDR2 YYEEEE. Germline trimming cut 0 bases from V and 2 bases from J; bases unmatched to any gene: 9. This CDR3 has 17 amino acids. CDR3 nucleotides: TGTGCCAGCAGCTTGGCCCCAGGCCTAGCGGCCACAGATACGCAGTATTTT. This sequence encodes CASSLAPGLAATDTQYF.